Listed below are T cell receptor beta chains from one sample, sequenced in a study of cytomegalovirus exposure and HLA in healthy donors. Libraries were prepared by immunoSEQ multiplex PCR; TCRdb keeps only in-frame clonotypes and omits some of them. Among about 87,000 clones listed, approximately 74% were seen once. Sequencing used PBMCs. These receptors originate from a man aged 30 to 45 in good health and CMV-seropositive. CDR3s include the opening cysteine and the closing phenylalanine or tryptophan. A D gene is named only where the DNA matches it firmly. Only some rows state a clone size, as once, few, many or a class for expanded clones.

CAIPGPDFTGTGTGELFF	TGTGCCATCCCCGGCCCGGATTTTACCGGGACAGGGACCGGGGAGCTGTTTTTT	18	TRBD1	TRBV10-3	TRBJ2-2	once
CAIRNNSGNTIYF	TGTGCCATCAGAAACAACTCTGGAAACACCATATATTTT	13	-	TRBV10-3	TRBJ1-3	few
CASSPPQGDNNYGYTF	TGTGCCAGCTCACCACCCCAGGGGGACAATAACTATGGCTACACCTTC	16	TRBD1	TRBV18	TRBJ1-2	-
CASSAHPGTGIDYGYTF	TGTGCCAGCAGCGCGCACCCCGGGACAGGGATTGACTATGGCTACACCTTC	17	TRBD1	TRBV9	TRBJ1-2	-
CASSLTDTGTGDNEQFF	TGCGCCAGCAGCTTGACGGATACCGGGACAGGAGACAATGAGCAGTTCTTC	17	TRBD1	TRBV5-1	TRBJ2-1	-
CASDYTSNNEQFF	TGTGCCAGCGACTACACATCAAACAATGAGCAGTTCTTC	13	-	TRBV2	TRBJ2-1	-
CASSNGLAGFSRTDTQYF	TGCGCCAGCAGCAATGGACTAGCGGGTTTTTCCCGCACAGATACGCAGTATTTT	18	TRBD2	TRBV5-1	TRBJ2-3	-
CASSQISGVSDTQYF	TGCGCCAGCAGCCAGATTAGCGGGGTGTCGGATACGCAGTATTTT	15	TRBD2	TRBV4-1	TRBJ2-3	-
CASSQLTQRGTEAFF	TGTGCCAGCAGCCAACTAACTCAGCGAGGGACTGAAGCTTTCTTT	15	-	TRBV4-2	TRBJ1-1	-
CASSYWTGISEQYF	TGTGCCAGCAGTTACTGGACAGGGATAAGCGAGCAGTACTTC	14	TRBD1	TRBV5-6	TRBJ2-7	once
CASLLTEAFF	TGTGCCAGCTTATTAACTGAAGCTTTCTTT	10	-	TRBV6-1	TRBJ1-1	-
CASSFWFTANTGELFF	TGTGCCAGCAGCTTTTGGTTTACGGCGAACACCGGGGAGCTGTTTTTT	16	-	TRBV7-6	TRBJ2-2	-
CASSLWTGFLQPQHF	TGTGCCAGCAGCTTATGGACAGGGTTTTTACAGCCCCAGCATTTT	15	TRBD1	TRBV5-8	TRBJ1-5	-
CASSLVPRENTEAFF	TGCGCCAGCAGCTTGGTTCCGAGAGAGAACACTGAAGCTTTCTTT	15	-	TRBV5-1	TRBJ1-1	-
CASRNSLPLPETQYF	TGTGCCAGCAGGAACTCGCTCCCGTTGCCAGAGACCCAGTACTTC	15	-	TRBV6-1	TRBJ2-5	-
CASSVGGGSAYEQYF	TGTGCCAGCAGCGTAGGAGGAGGGTCTGCCTACGAGCAGTACTTC	15	-	TRBV9	TRBJ2-7	-
CASSFHGELGPHEQYF	TGTGCCAGCAGCTTCCACGGTGAGCTTGGTCCCCACGAGCAGTACTTC	16	-	TRBV5-5	TRBJ2-7	-
CASSFPATGGRGEKLFF	TGTGCCAGCAGCTTCCCGGCCACAGGGGGCCGTGGGGAAAAACTGTTTTTT	17	TRBD1	TRBV5-4	TRBJ1-4	-
CASSFGQQPPEAFF	TGCGCCAGCAGCTTTGGACAACAACCACCTGAAGCTTTCTTT	14	-	TRBV5-1	TRBJ1-1	-
CASSWDSLVSEAFF	TGTGCCAGCAGCTGGGACTCACTAGTCTCTGAAGCTTTCTTT	14	-	TRBV5-4	TRBJ1-1	-
CASSPTGVNTEAFF	TGTGCCAGCAGCCCTACAGGGGTGAACACTGAAGCTTTCTTT	14	TRBD1	TRBV7-8	TRBJ1-1	-
CASSELVGALYNSPLHF	TGTGCCAGCAGTGAATTGGTAGGGGCGCTATATAATTCACCCCTCCACTTT	17	-	TRBV6-1	TRBJ1-6	-
CASSWRGRDNEKLFF	TGCGCCAGCAGCTGGAGGGGGAGGGATAATGAAAAACTGTTTTTT	15	-	TRBV5-1	TRBJ1-4	-
CASSLDSYSNQPQHF	TGTGCCAGCAGCCTCGACAGCTACAGCAATCAGCCCCAGCATTTT	15	-	TRBV28	TRBJ1-5	once
CASSSFAGRGGSSGNTIYF	TGTGCCAGCAGCTCCTTCGCGGGAAGGGGGGGGAGCTCTGGAAACACCATATATTTT	19	-	TRBV7-9	TRBJ1-3	-
CSAGTGGYEQYF	TGCAGCGCCGGGACAGGGGGCTACGAGCAGTACTTC	12	TRBD1	TRBV29-1	TRBJ2-7	once
CASSLGQGQEEFF	TGTGCCAGCAGCCTGGGACAGGGACAGGAAGAGTTCTTC	13	TRBD1	TRBV7-2	TRBJ2-1	-
CASSLSGTGGYIQYF	TGTGCCAGCAGTTTATCCGGGACAGGGGGGTACATTCAGTACTTC	15	TRBD1	TRBV27	TRBJ2-4	-
CASSFAGDNEQFF	TGCGCCAGCAGCTTTGCGGGGGACAATGAGCAGTTCTTC	13	TRBD2	TRBV5-1	TRBJ2-1	-
CASSPGQGLGYTF	TGTGCCAGCAGCCCGGGACAGGGGTTAGGCTACACCTTC	13	TRBD1	TRBV7-3	TRBJ1-2	-
CAWSASLGNQPQHF	TGTGCCTGGAGTGCCTCGTTAGGCAATCAGCCCCAGCATTTT	14	-	TRBV30	TRBJ1-5	-
CASSPGGILYGYTF	TGTGCCAGCAGTCCAGGGGGAATTCTCTATGGCTACACCTTC	14	TRBD1	TRBV27	TRBJ1-2	once
CASTRPGDRTETQYF	TGTGCCAGCACCAGACCTGGAGACAGGACGGAGACCCAGTACTTC	15	-	TRBV6-5	TRBJ2-5	-
CATSIGVAPTDSQETQYF	TGTGCCACCAGCATAGGCGTGGCCCCCACAGACAGCCAAGAGACCCAGTACTTC	18	-	TRBV15	TRBJ2-5	-
CASQRGAGEQYF	TGTGCCAGCCAACGAGGGGCGGGGGAGCAGTACTTC	12	-	TRBV6-5	TRBJ2-7	-
CASGLGTANTGELFF	TGTGCTAGTGGTCTCGGGACAGCTAACACCGGGGAGCTGTTTTTT	15	TRBD1	TRBV12-5	TRBJ2-2	-
CASSYLYIENTEAFF	TGTGCCAGCAGTTATCTTTACATTGAGAACACTGAAGCTTTCTTT	15	-	TRBV28	TRBJ1-1	few
CASSVTELGGYGYTF	TGTGCCAGCAGCGTAACGGAGTTGGGGGGCTATGGCTACACCTTC	15	-	TRBV9	TRBJ1-2	-
CASSFDSLINYGYTF	TGTGCCAGCAGTTTCGACAGCCTAATAAACTATGGCTACACCTTC	15	-	TRBV6-5	TRBJ1-2	-
CASSLPNQPQHF	TGTGCCAGCAGCTTACCTAATCAGCCCCAGCATTTT	12	-	TRBV7-9	TRBJ1-5	-
CASSLAGGEETQYF	TGTGCTAGCAGCTTAGCGGGGGGAGAAGAGACCCAGTACTTC	14	TRBD2	TRBV7-7	TRBJ2-5	-
CASRGEDSPLHF	TGTGCCAGCAGGGGGGAGGATTCACCCCTCCACTTT	12	-	TRBV6-5	TRBJ1-6	few
CATSRLDGEHEQYF	TGCGCCACCTCCCGGCTTGACGGGGAGCACGAGCAGTACTTC	14	-	TRBV5-1	TRBJ2-7	-
CASLGASGSEQYF	TGTGCCAGCCTGGGGGCTAGCGGGAGTGAGCAGTACTTC	13	TRBD2	TRBV6-5	TRBJ2-7	-
CASSYTLAGLYNEQFF	TGTGCCAGCAGTTACACACTAGCGGGGCTCTACAATGAGCAGTTCTTC	16	TRBD2	TRBV6-5	TRBJ2-1	-
CASSLRAGGSNQETQYF	TGTGCCAGCAGCTTAAGAGCGGGGGGCTCAAACCAAGAGACCCAGTACTTC	17	TRBD2	TRBV7-8	TRBJ2-5	-
CASSSHLGLPTQYF	TGTGCCAGCAGTTCTCATTTGGGACTTCCTACGCAGTATTTT	14	-	TRBV28	TRBJ2-3	-
CASSLTGGNSGNTIYF	TGTGCCAGCAGCTTGACAGGGGGCAACTCTGGAAACACCATATATTTT	16	TRBD1	TRBV7-3	TRBJ1-3	-
CAREGRSGLSGDYGYTF	TGTGCCAGGGAGGGGAGGTCGGGACTCTCGGGGGACTATGGCTACACCTTC	17	-	TRBV2	TRBJ1-2	-
CASSPPGGSYNSPLHF	TGTGCCAGCAGTCCCCCCGGAGGGAGCTATAATTCACCCCTCCACTTT	16	-	TRBV28	TRBJ1-6	few
CASVTGTGGINEQFF	TGCGCCAGCGTAACCGGGACAGGGGGTATCAATGAGCAGTTCTTC	15	TRBD1	TRBV5-1	TRBJ2-1	-
CASSETGQKAFF	TGTGCCAGCAGTGAAACCGGACAGAAAGCTTTCTTT	12	-	TRBV2	TRBJ1-1	-
CASSEIGGGSAQETQYF	TGTGCCAGCAGTGAAATCGGCGGGGGGTCAGCACAAGAGACCCAGTACTTC	17	TRBD2	TRBV2	TRBJ2-5	-
CASSSIAGVPYNEQFF	TGTGCCAGCAGCTCTATAGCGGGAGTACCTTACAATGAGCAGTTCTTC	16	TRBD2	TRBV7-3	TRBJ2-1	-
CASSLGEGGVYEQFF	TGTGCCAGCAGCTTAGGGGAGGGTGGGGTCTATGAGCAGTTCTTC	15	TRBD2	TRBV11-3	TRBJ2-1	-